Below, 25 T cell receptor beta chains from the same sample are listed, as sequenced in a study of T cell responses to AZD1222 COVID-19 vaccine. The repertoire was sequenced with immunoSEQ multiplex PCR; TCRdb's copy has only in-frame clones and lacks some. This table holds under 200,000 clones, about nine tenths found once. This specimen was peripheral blood, taken on day 0 of AZD1222 vaccination. The receptors come from an adult in good health.

The gene calls are TRBV6-5 and TRBJ2-1; D gene uncertain. This CDR3 region has 14 residues. Deletions cut 0 bases from V and 3 bases from J, with 6 bases between. Germline V gene lookup returns CDR1 MNHEY and CDR2 SVGAGI. CDR3 protein: CASSYSTVYNEQFF. In DNA, the CDR3 is TGTGCCAGCAGTTACTCGACGGTCTACAATGAGCAGTTCTTC.

In DNA form, the CDR3 reads TGTGCCAGCAGTGGAGGCCCGTCTTTGCCCCTCCACTTT. It is translated as CASSGGPSLPLHF. The chain links TRBV6-2 or TRBV6-3 to TRBJ1-6; D is undetermined. Germline values: CDR1 MNHEY, CDR2 SVGEGT. Trimming took 5 bases from V and 13 from J, leaving 15 bases between them. This CDR3 region has 13 residues.

The chain employs TRBV24-1 and TRBJ1-2, with no clear D. The CDR3 sequence is 13 residues long. Trimming took off 3 bases at V and 8 bases at J, with 12 bases between the two ends. Germline V lookup: CDR1 KGHDR, CDR2 SFDVKD. The CDR3 sequence is CATSDPGLGGYTF. CDR3 DNA: TGTGCCACCAGTGATCCGGGATTGGGAGGCTACACCTTC.

The genes are TRBV28 and TRBJ2-7; 7 nucleotides align to TRBD1. The trim removed 7 bases at V and 5 bases at J, leaving 11 bases unmatched. This CDR3 is 14 amino acids long. Germline V lookup: CDR1 MDHEN, CDR2 SYDVKM. The CDR3 here is CASTSLTGLDEQYF. The CDR3 DNA reads TGTGCCAGCACTTCACTGACAGGGCTTGACGAGCAGTACTTC. The entire variable domain, with the rest obtained from reference TRBV28 and TRBJ2-7, is as follows: DVKVTQSSRYLVKRTGEKVFLECVQDMDHENMFWYRQDPGLGLRLIYFSYDVKMKEKGDIPEGYSVSREKKERFSLILESASTNQTSMYLCASTSLTGLDEQYFGPGTRLTVT.

This clone was seen more than once but under ten times. The rearrangement joins TRBV6-5 to TRBJ1-1; D is ambiguous. Germline V lookup: CDR1 MNHEY, CDR2 SVGAGI. Trimming left V 3 bases short and J 2 bases short, with 7 bases between. The CDR3 is 13 residues long. Here the CDR3 DNA reads TGTGCCAGCAGTTATCTCAGAAACACTGAAGCTTTCTTT. Protein: CASSYLRNTEAFF.

This chain joins TRBV28 and TRBJ1-6; TRBD1 matches 8 bases. Germline CDR1 and CDR2: MDHEN and SYDVKM. Trimming cost V 6 bases and J 4 bases; bases outside gene matches: 8. The CDR3 loop spans 16 amino acids. The DNA of the CDR3 is TGTGCCAGCAGATTCCCCGGGACAGGATATAATTCACCCCTCCACTTT. The encoded protein is CASRFPGTGYNSPLHF. Complete variable domain (other parts from reference TRBV28 and TRBJ1-6): DVKVTQSSRYLVKRTGEKVFLECVQDMDHENMFWYRQDPGLGLRLIYFSYDVKMKEKGDIPEGYSVSREKKERFSLILESASTNQTSMYLCASRFPGTGYNSPLHFGNGTRLTVT.

The chain combines TRBV7-2 with TRBJ2-7; 8 bases are shared with TRBD1. V lost 9 bases, J lost 6 bases, and 19 bases stayed unmatched. Germline assignment: CDR1 SGHTA and CDR2 FQGNSA. This CDR3 has 16 amino acids. The CDR3 DNA reads TGTGCCAGTCAAGACTGGCCATCTAGCCAGGGGGCCGAGCAGTACTTC. The encoded protein is CASQDWPSSQGAEQYF.

V gene TRBV6-2 or TRBV6-3 combines with J gene TRBJ1-6, with D unclear. The CDR3 spans 14 residues. Germline V lookup: CDR1 MNHEY, CDR2 SVGEGT. The ends were cut back, 6 bases at V and 0 bases at J, with 6 bases in the middle. The CDR3 DNA follows: TGTGCCAGCAGCTGGAGCTCCTATAATTCACCCCTCCACTTT. The encoded protein is CASSWSSYNSPLHF.

The chain recombines TRBV11-2 with TRBJ2-1; 9 nucleotides agree with TRBD1. This CDR3 has 17 residues. Germline loops: CDR1 SGHAT, CDR2 FQNNGV. J was trimmed by 5 bases and V by 5 bases; bases with no gene match: 13. The CDR3 reads CASSRLLRDREHNEQFF. As DNA, the CDR3 is TGTGCCAGCAGCCGACTTCTTCGGGACAGGGAGCACAATGAGCAGTTCTTC.

The sample holds one count of this clone. This chain uses TRBV19 with TRBJ1-2, with 7 bases identical to TRBD1. From germline, CDR1 is LNHDA and CDR2 SQIVND (reference sequence). The CDR3 covers 14 residues. Trimming removed 6 bases from V and 1 base from J; junction bases left unmatched: 5. DNA for the CDR3: TGTGCCAGTAGCCGGGACAGAGATAACTATGGCTACACCTTC. Translation gives CASSRDRDNYGYTF.

This rearrangement joins TRBV7-3 to TRBJ2-3, with no clear D. The CDR3 covers 15 residues. Germline CDR1 SGHTA, CDR2 FQGTGA. V was pared by 1 base and J by 6 bases, with 14 bases between. The DNA of the CDR3 is TGTGCCAGCAGCTTAATGGGGATCTTTCGCGATACGCAGTATTTT. It translates to CASSLMGIFRDTQYF.

The chain joins TRBV19 to TRBJ2-3; D is undetermined. CDR3 length: 13 residues. The germline gives CDR1 LNHDA, CDR2 SQIVND (reference sequence). Trimming left V 10 bases short and J 2 bases short, with 13 bases between. The CDR3 bases are TGTGCCACCACCCGTGGGGACACAGATACGCAGTATTTT. The encoded protein is CATTRGDTDTQYF.

This clone has only one observation. The chain employs TRBV7-8 and TRBJ1-4, with D perhaps TRBD1 (5 bases). Trimming took 5 bases from V and 8 from J, leaving 18 bases between them. The germline V gene has CDR1 SGHVS and CDR2 FQNEAQ. This CDR3 is 15 amino acids long. In DNA form, the CDR3 reads TGTGCCAGCAGCCTCTTCCGGGACCCTCGGGAAAAACTGTTTTTT. Residues: CASSLFRDPREKLFF. The variable domain in full, completed from reference TRBV7-8 and TRBJ1-4, reads GAGVSQSPRYKVAKRGQDVALRCDPISGHVSLFWYQQALGQGPEFLTYFQNEAQLDKSGLPSDRFFAERPEGSVSTLKIQRTQQEDSAVYLCASSLFRDPREKLFFGSGTQLSVL.

This clone was counted at least ten times. The chain uses TRBV4-2 and TRBJ2-7; 9 bases line up with TRBD2. The CDR3 is 16 amino acids. The ends lost 6 bases at V and 3 bases at J; junction bases unmatched: 12. CDR1 is LGHNA, CDR2 YNFKEQ, per germline. The CDR3 reads CASRPSFSGSGYEQYF. CDR3 bases: TGTGCCAGCAGACCGTCTTTTAGCGGGAGTGGCTACGAGCAGTACTTC.

The chain uses TRBV9 and TRBJ1-1; D is unresolved. The germline V gene has CDR1 SGDLS and CDR2 YYNGEE. The CDR3 length is 13 residues. Trimming stripped 0 bases from V and 6 bases from J, with 9 bases between. The CDR3 here is CASSVAERAEAFF. Written as DNA, the CDR3 is TGTGCCAGCAGCGTAGCTGAAAGGGCTGAAGCTTTCTTT.

The J gene is TRBJ1-3, the V gene TRBV15; 9 nucleotides align to TRBD1. CDR1 is LNHNV and CDR2 is YYDKDF in the germline V gene (reference sequence). The CDR3 is 14 amino acids. The trim removed 8 bases at V and 4 bases at J, leaving 6 bases unmatched. CDR3 nucleotide sequence: TGTGCCACCCGGGACAGGGTAACGGGAAACACCATATATTTT. Translating gives CATRDRVTGNTIYF. The variable domain in full, completed from reference TRBV15 and TRBJ1-3, reads DAMVIQNPRYQVTQFGKPVTLSCSQTLNHNVMYWYQQKSSQAPKLLFHYYDKDFNNEADTPDNFQSRRPNTSFCFLDIRSPGLGDTAMYLCATRDRVTGNTIYFGEGSWLTVV.

The chain recombines TRBV18 with TRBJ2-5, with a tentative D call TRBD1 (6 bases). This CDR3 is built from 15 residues. Looked up from germline, CDR1 is KGHSH and CDR2 is LQKENI. The V end was cut by 3 bases, the J end by 2 bases, with 13 bases between. CDR3 sequence reads: CASSPYTGNQETQYF. The CDR3 DNA follows: TGTGCCAGCTCACCTTATACAGGGAATCAAGAGACCCAGTACTTC.

V usage is TRBV6-5 and J usage is TRBJ2-1, with TRBD2 as a possible D gene (6 bases). The CDR3 has 14 residues. The germline gives CDR1 MNHEY, CDR2 SVGAGI. V was shortened by 7 bases and J by 3 bases, with 13 bases between the two germline ends. CDR3 amino acids: CASNPTGVYNEQFF. The CDR3 DNA is TGTGCCAGCAACCCGACGGGGGTCTACAATGAGCAGTTCTTC.

About this clone: A read error may account for a junction end that differs from germline. The V and J genes are TRBV28 and TRBJ2-1, with TRBD2 matching 8 bases. This CDR3 is built from 15 residues. The V gene's germline CDR1 is MDHEN and CDR2 SYDVKM. The CDR3 reads CASKHGRASFNEQFF. CDR3 DNA sequence: TGTGCCAGCAAGCACGGGAGGGCCTCCTTCAATGAGCAGTTCTTC.

This rearrangement joins TRBV25-1 to TRBJ1-2; no definite D call. Trimming took off 10 bases at V and 6 bases at J, with 12 bases between the two ends. The CDR3 length is 11 residues. The germline gives CDR1 MGHDK, CDR2 SYGVNS. In DNA, the CDR3 is TGTGCCACCTCCCCTGGCGATGGCTACACCTTC. Residues: CATSPGDGYTF.

The gene calls are TRBV7-9 and TRBJ2-1; possible D gene TRBD2, 6 bases. Germline CDR1 SEHNR, CDR2 FQNEAQ (reference sequence). The V end was cut by 6 bases, the J end by 4 bases, with 10 bases between. CDR3 size: 13 residues. The CDR3 reads CASSTGGYNEQFF. CDR3 coding DNA: TGTGCCAGCAGTACTGGGGGGTACAATGAGCAGTTCTTC.

This chain connects TRBV19 to TRBJ2-5; D is perhaps TRBD2 (6 bases). Germline V gives CDR1 LNHDA, CDR2 SQIVND (reference sequence). The CDR3 is 14 amino acids. Between the trimmed V and J ends, which lost 8 bases and 1 base, there was a span of 14 bases. The chain's CDR3 is CASAAGSGQETQYF. Here the CDR3 DNA reads TGTGCCAGTGCGGCGGGATCGGGCCAAGAGACCCAGTACTTC.

The chain has TRBV27 and TRBJ1-6, with D perhaps TRBD1 (6 bases). Germline lookup yields CDR1 MNHEY and CDR2 SMNVEV (reference sequence). This CDR3 region has 14 residues. V lost 4 bases and J 14 bases, leaving 18 bases between the germline ends. In DNA form, the CDR3 reads TGTGCCAGCAGTTCCCTAGGGGGACTTCGGGCCCTCCACTTT. The encoded protein is CASSSLGGLRALHF.

The chain is built from TRBV28 and TRBJ1-4; D perhaps matches TRBD1 (5 bases). The CDR3 has 13 amino acids. V dropped 8 bases and J dropped 8 bases, with 15 bases sitting between them. Germline V gene data show CDR1 as MDHEN and CDR2 as SYDVKM. CDR3 sequence: CASWGGIGEKLFF. CDR3 coding DNA: TGTGCCAGCTGGGGGGGGATAGGGGAAAAACTGTTTTTT.

The V gene is TRBV9, the J gene TRBJ2-1, with D possibly matching TRBD2 (5 bases). Germline-derived CDR1 and CDR2 are SGDLS and YYNGEE. The V gene lost 0 bases and the J gene lost 7 bases, with 11 bases spanning the gap. The CDR3 contains 14 residues. CDR3 protein: CASSVDGSVNEQFF. The CDR3 DNA reads as TGTGCCAGCAGCGTAGATGGTAGCGTGAATGAGCAGTTCTTC.